Shown below are 15 T cell receptor beta chains from a single sample sequenced in a study of T cells in Graves' hyperthyroidism and ophthalmopathy. RNA transcripts yielded amplified TCR beta CDR3 regions. The HTBI set primed first-round TCR CDR3 RT-PCR. TCRdb re-derived calls from the multiplex PCR reads in MiXCR, one entry per CDR3 protein. Of 50,000 to 60,000 distinct CDR3 sequences in the sample, 40% to 55% were seen once. The sample taken for sequencing was blood. These receptor sequences come from a woman in her twenties or thirties with Graves' ophthalmopathy.

This clonotype was counted at least ten times. CDR3 DNA sequence: TGTGCCAGCAGCCCCAACGGGGTCGGCAGCACAGATACGCAGTATTTT. Translating it yields CASSPNGVGSTDTQYF. This chain connects TRBV7-9 to TRBJ2-3; perhaps TRBD2 as D (5 bases). The CDR3 is 16 residues long. From germline, CDR1 is SEHNR and CDR2 FQNEAQ (reference sequence). Trimming took off 5 bases at V and 0 bases at J, with 15 bases between the two ends.

Of note for this clonotype: The conserved phenylalanine or tryptophan is not found at the CDR3 terminus, so this likely reflects a read error. J is TRBJ2-3 and V is TRBV6-2 or TRBV6-3; 10 nucleotides line up with TRBD2. The CDR3 loop spans 16 amino acids. Germline lookup yields CDR1 MNHEY and CDR2 SVGEGT. V was pared by 4 bases and J by 6 bases, with 10 bases of the junction left unmatched. CDR3 DNA: TGTGCCAGCAGTTCCGGGGCTAGCGGGAGACTTGATACGCAGTATCCT. Protein product: CASSSGASGRLDTQYP.

This chain uses TRBV6-4 with TRBJ1-2; D gene unclear. The V end lost 2 bases, the J end lost 4 bases, and 17 bases lay between the germline ends. The CDR3 has 16 residues. CDR1 is MRHNA, CDR2 SNTAGT, per germline. CDR3 residues: CASSDGRAAEAYGYTF. In DNA, the CDR3 is TGTGCCAGCAGTGACGGTAGGGCAGCGGAGGCCTATGGCTACACCTTC.

There are many counts of this clonotype. The chain couples TRBV7-9 to TRBJ1-2, with 7 bases matching TRBD1. The CDR3 runs to 14 residues. The germline V gene encodes CDR1 SEHNR and CDR2 FQNEAQ (reference sequence). V was clipped by 3 bases and J by 0 bases; unmatched bases: 1. CDR3 residues: CASSFGQANYGYTF. DNA for the CDR3: TGTGCCAGCAGCTTCGGACAGGCTAACTATGGCTACACCTTC.

The CDR3 nucleotides read TGTGCCAGCAGCCTTAGGGGTAGCGGGAGAAATACGCAGTATTTT. Translated: CASSLRGSGRNTQYF. This chain links TRBV7-2 with TRBJ2-3; 9 bases fit TRBD2. CDR1 is SGHTA, CDR2 FQGNSA, per germline. The length of the CDR3 is 15 residues. After removal of 5 bases from V and 7 bases from J, the junction contained 10 bases not matched to a gene.

This clonotype was detected once. The chain recombines TRBV24-1 with TRBJ2-5, with TRBD1 matching over 7 bases. V lost 5 bases to trimming and J lost 6 bases; unmatched junction nucleotides: 5. Germline CDR1 KGHDR, CDR2 SFDVKD. The CDR3 has 13 residues. The CDR3 loop is CATSGQGHQTQYF. The CDR3 DNA follows: TGTGCCACCAGTGGACAGGGTCATCAGACCCAGTACTTC.

The V and J genes are TRBV7-8 and TRBJ2-7; 7 bases line up with TRBD1. This CDR3 is built from 14 residues. V was clipped by 1 base and J by 5 bases; unmatched bases: 5. The germline CDR1 and CDR2 sequences are SGHVS and FQNEAQ. CDR3 sequence (DNA): TGTGCCAGCAGCTTAGGAGGGGGCATGGACGAGCAGTACTTC. Its protein is CASSLGGGMDEQYF.

This clonotype was counted at least ten times. This chain uses TRBV6-2 or TRBV6-3 with TRBJ2-7; D is undetermined. The CDR3 is 11 residues long. Germline values: CDR1 MNHEY, CDR2 SVGEGT. V lost 5 bases and J 3 bases, leaving 5 bases between the germline ends. The CDR3 DNA sequence: TGTGCCAGCAGTCCTGTCTACGAGCAGTACTTC. Amino acid sequence: CASSPVYEQYF.

With regard to this clonotype: One end of the junction is discordant with germline, which a read error may explain. This rearrangement joins TRBV7-9 to TRBJ2-7; D unclear. CDR1 SEHNR and CDR2 FQNEAQ come from the germline V gene (reference sequence). The CDR3 spans 13 residues. The DNA of the CDR3 is TGTGCCAACAGCTTATACCTAATAGGCGAGCAGTGCTTC. Its protein is CANSLYLIGEQCF.

The chain links TRBV3-1 to TRBJ1-3; tentatively, D is TRBD1 (6 bases). Germline CDR1 and CDR2: LGHDT and YNNKEL (reference sequence). Trimming removed 4 bases at V and 0 bases at J, with 13 bases between. This CDR3 has 16 amino acids. This chain's CDR3 is CASSPWTDFSGNTIYF. The CDR3 DNA reads TGTGCCAGCAGCCCCTGGACAGATTTCTCTGGAAACACCATATATTTT.

The sample holds one count of this clonotype. The gene calls are TRBV6-2 or TRBV6-3 and TRBJ2-7; D is possibly TRBD2 (6 bases). Germline CDR1 MNHEY, CDR2 SVGEGT. The germline V and J ends were trimmed by 6 bases and 3 bases, with 15 bases remaining between them. The CDR3 is made up of 14 amino acids. The CDR3 bases are TGTGCCAGCAGGAAGACTAGGAAGCACTACGAGCAGTACTTC. Amino acid sequence: CASRKTRKHYEQYF.

This chain links TRBV20-1 with TRBJ2-1; D is unresolved. Germline V gene lookup returns CDR1 DFQATT and CDR2 SNEGSKA (reference sequence). CDR3 size: 10 residues. V dropped 7 bases and J dropped 7 bases, with 8 bases sitting between them. CDR3 coding DNA: TGCAGTGTCAGACGGAATGAGCAGTTCTTC. Protein: CSVRRNEQFF.

This clonotype was observed at least ten times. This chain links TRBV6-1 with TRBJ2-1; D may match TRBD1 or TRBD2 (5 bases each). This CDR3 has 15 residues. V was trimmed by 7 bases and J by 3 bases, leaving 16 bases between them. Germline V CDR1 and CDR2: MNHNS, SASEGT. CDR3 bases: TGTGCCAGCAAAGGTGGGCCAGGGAGCTACAATGAGCAGTTCTTC. It is translated as CASKGGPGSYNEQFF.

In the case of this clonotype: A read error may produce the germline difference seen at one junction end. In DNA form, the CDR3 reads TGTGCCAGCAGGCCCCTTGCGGGAAATGAGCAGCTCTTC. Translation: CASRPLAGNEQLF. The chain combines TRBV11-2 with TRBJ2-1, with D perhaps matching TRBD2 (6 bases). Germline V CDR1 and CDR2: SGHAT, FQNNGV. The length of the CDR3 is 13 residues. Full variable domain (outside the CDR3, taken from reference TRBV11-2 and TRBJ2-1): EAGVAQSPRYKIIEKRQSVAFWCNPISGHATLYWYQQILGQGPKLLIQFQNNGVVDDSQLPKDRFSAERLKGVDSTLKIQPAKLEDSAVYLCASRPLAGNEQLFGPGTRLTVL.

In this sample, this clonotype turned up many times. The chain links TRBV10-1 to TRBJ2-1; 8 bases align to TRBD2. With 6 bases clipped from V and 9 bases from J, the junction kept 16 bases outside the gene matches. The V gene's germline CDR1 is WNHNN and CDR2 SYGVQD (reference sequence). This CDR3 comprises 16 residues. The CDR3 DNA is TGCGCCAGCAGCGAAATCAGCGGGAGCGCCGGGGCTGAGCAGTTCTTC. Translation: CASSEISGSAGAEQFF.